This record looks at one T cell receptor (beta chain) sequence and its context. The antigen remains undetermined. This entry comes from a study of T cell clones after liver transplantation. Turning to the study itself: Timepoints were pre-transplant, pre-withdrawal, and after withdrawal was completed or failed.

V gave up 0 bases and J gave up 6 bases; unmatched junction bases: 10. CDR1 is MNHNS, CDR2 SASEGT, per germline. The CDR3 contains 16 residues. This table comes from immunoSEQ multiplex PCR, and its TCRdb copy is limited to in-frame clones, with some not included. The top ten clones hold approximately 2.9% of a sample with 20,000 to 30,000 clones, almost 70% of them seen once. Study-wide results and limits: Migration into the graft, not deletion, may explain lost graft donor-reactive T cells. In a couple of subjects, few donor cells limited the measurable donor-reactive repertoire.

This specimen was CD4+ T cells from blood, taken before liver transplant. The receptor was derived from a human donor who received a liver transplant. The chain joins TRBV6-1 to TRBJ2-7; 8 bases map to TRBD1. The CDR3 nucleotides are TGTGCCAGCAGTGAAGCGCCTGGACAGGGCGCCCGCGAGCAGTACGTC. The encoded protein is CASSEAPGQGAREQYV.